One TCR beta chain is described in this entry. What it recognizes is unknown. This specimen comes from a study of OX40 agonist ivuxolimab in advanced cancers. Study at large: While on treatment, patients had intravenous ivuxolimab at 0.01 to 10 mg/kg every 2 weeks. Broader study findings: Patients who responded partially at 0.1-3.0 mg/kg showed clonal expansion ranking among the lowest. By week 6 at 0.1 to 3.0 mg/kg, blood CD4+ and CD8+ T cells had expanded clonally.

V gave up 1 base and J gave up 2 bases; unmatched junction bases: 9. This CDR3 comprises 16 residues. CDR1 is SQVTM, CDR2 ANQGSEA, per germline. TCRdb keeps only in-frame clones here, not all; method: immunoSEQ multiplex PCR. This sample has more than 90,000 clones, with approximately 84% found just once. Material: CD4+ or CD8+ T cells sorted from blood, obtained in a trial of the OX40 agonist ivuxolimab. This rearrangement joins TRBV29-1 to TRBJ2-3; 7 nucleotides agree with TRBD2. The sequence was collected from an adult with an advanced solid tumor such as melanoma, head and neck, liver or kidney cancer. The CDR3 sequence: CSVEGGERLATDTQYF. CDR3 DNA: TGCAGCGTTGAAGGAGGCGAGAGACTAGCCACAGATACGCAGTATTTT.